One and the same sample provided the 9 T cell receptor beta chains below, sequenced in a study of blood T cell repertoires in COVID-19. The data were produced by immunoSEQ multiplex PCR, yet TCRdb's version contains in-frame clones alone and is incomplete. In the table there are tens of thousands of clones, approximately 86% of which are singletons. Sequencing was carried out using peripheral blood. The receptors were gathered from a woman aged 55-75 years with acute or convalescent COVID-19.

The V gene is TRBV18, the J gene TRBJ2-7; 7 nucleotides agree with TRBD2. V shed 5 bases and J 6 bases; nucleotides not matched to a gene: 19. Germline CDR1 reads KGHSH; CDR2 reads LQKENI. This CDR3 region has 17 residues. Here the CDR3 DNA reads TGTGCCAGCTCAAACAGCCCCCCTAGCGGTCTTTGGGGCGAGCAGTACTTC. Its translation: CASSNSPPSGLWGEQYF.

V usage is TRBV3-1 (or the pseudogene TRBV3-2) and J usage is TRBJ1-5; no reliable D call. Per the germline V gene, CDR1 is LGHDT and CDR2 is YNNKEL (reference sequence). There are 13 residues in the CDR3. V dropped 1 base and J dropped 12 bases, with 13 bases sitting between them. CDR3 amino acids: CASSQGGGQIQHF. CDR3 coding DNA: TGTGCCAGCAGCCAAGGTGGAGGGCAGATCCAGCATTTT.

This chain links TRBV6-5 with TRBJ1-2, with D perhaps matching TRBD1 (5 bases). From germline, CDR1 is MNHEY and CDR2 SVGAGI. The V end lost 8 bases, the J end lost 5 bases, and 9 bases lay between the germline ends. The CDR3 extends over 11 amino acids. Here the CDR3 reads CASGGSYGYTF. The CDR3 coding sequence is TGTGCCAGCGGGGGGAGTTATGGCTACACCTTC.

This clone was counted only a few times. The chain joins TRBV2 to TRBJ2-2; 8 bases align to TRBD2. CDR3 length: 14 residues. Germline CDR1 reads SNHLY; CDR2 reads FYNNEI. The J segment lost 4 bases and the V segment lost 7 bases, leaving 5 bases of the junction unmatched. CDR3 coding DNA: TGTGCCAGCAAGGGACTAGTAAGCACCGGGGAGCTGTTTTTT. Translation: CASKGLVSTGELFF.

This clone has a handful of counts. The rearrangement links TRBV5-8 to TRBJ1-5; TRBD1 agrees at 7 bases. J lost 4 bases, V lost 4 bases, and 8 bases had no gene match. This CDR3 spans 15 amino acids. Germline CDR1 and CDR2: SGHTS and YDEGEE. CDR3 sequence reads: CASSPGQHNNQPQHF. The CDR3 nucleotides read TGTGCCAGCAGCCCGGGACAGCACAATAATCAGCCCCAGCATTTT.

The rearrangement joins TRBV5-1 to TRBJ2-3; 8 bases match TRBD2. V lost 3 bases and J lost 3; bases outside the gene matches: 15. Germline V lookup: CDR1 SGHRS, CDR2 YFSETQ. The CDR3 has 18 residues. CDR3 loop: CASSYRLAGSLGTDTQYF. The DNA of the CDR3 is TGCGCCAGCAGCTACCGGCTAGCGGGTTCCCTGGGTACAGATACGCAGTATTTT.

The chain combines TRBV7-9 with TRBJ1-1; the D gene is possibly TRBD1 (5 bases). Between the trimmed V and J ends, which lost 4 bases and 0 bases, there was a span of 12 bases. The CDR3 sequence is 15 residues long. In germline, CDR1 is SEHNR, CDR2 FQNEAQ (reference sequence). CDR3 coding DNA: TGTGCCAGCAGCTCCGTTTTGACAGTGAACACTGAAGCTTTCTTT. Encoded protein: CASSSVLTVNTEAFF.

J is TRBJ1-4 and V is TRBV6-6; D may be TRBD1 (5 bases). The V end was cut by 5 bases, the J end by 4 bases, with 14 bases between. Looked up from germline, CDR1 is MNHNY and CDR2 is SVGAGI (reference sequence). This CDR3 contains 15 residues. CDR3 residues: CASSQQGRLNEKLFF. The DNA for the CDR3 is TGTGCCAGCAGTCAGCAGGGCCGCCTTAATGAAAAACTGTTTTTT.

This sequence joins TRBV4-1 and TRBJ2-1; TRBD1 might be the D (6 bases). V was cut by 4 bases and J by 0 bases, with 16 bases left in between. The CDR3 is 17 residues long. Germline V gene sequence: CDR1 MGHRA, CDR2 YSYEKL. The CDR3, as DNA: TGCGCCAGCAGCCTGGGGGCTGCGCGGAGCTCCTACAATGAGCAGTTCTTC. Its translation: CASSLGAARSSYNEQFF.